A selection of T cell receptor beta chains follows, all from one sample in a study of OX40 agonist ivuxolimab in advanced cancers. Profiled with immunoSEQ multiplex PCR; TCRdb holds only in-frame clones, not every one. The sample shows 60,000 to 70,000 clones, 70% to 90% of them seen only once. Sequenced here: CD4+ or CD8+ T cells sorted from blood, sampled in a trial of the OX40 agonist ivuxolimab. The receptor set was obtained from an adult with an advanced solid tumor such as melanoma, head and neck, liver or kidney cancer. CDR3s include the opening cysteine and the closing phenylalanine or tryptophan. D genes are given only for firm matches. The size field is filled for only some rows; it gives once, few, many or a size class.

D gene: .
J gene: TRBJ1-1
clone size: once
V gene: TRBV30
CDR3 DNA: TGTGCCTGGAGTTCTGGGCCAGAAGCTTTCTTT
CDR3 protein: CAWSSGPEAFF

D gene: TRBD2
J gene: TRBJ2-3
clone size: .
V gene: TRBV27
CDR3 DNA: TGTGCCAGCAGTTTAGGACTAGCGGGAGTGGATACGCAGTATTTT
CDR3 protein: CASSLGLAGVDTQYF

D gene: .
J gene: TRBJ1-2
clone size: .
V gene: TRBV7-2
CDR3 DNA: TGTGCCAGCAGCTTTACAGGGTATTCTCATGGCTACACCTTC
CDR3 protein: CASSFTGYSHGYTF

D gene: .
J gene: TRBJ2-3
clone size: once
V gene: TRBV19
CDR3 DNA: TGTGCCAGTAGGTCCTGGGAATCCACGAGCACAGATACGCAGTATTTT
CDR3 protein: CASRSWESTSTDTQYF

D gene: .
J gene: TRBJ2-5
clone size: .
V gene: TRBV5-1
CDR3 DNA: TGCGCCAGCAGCTTGGACCCGGGACGGCAGGCCCAGTACTTC
CDR3 protein: CASSLDPGRQAQYF

D gene: .
J gene: TRBJ2-5
clone size: .
V gene: TRBV6-5
CDR3 DNA: TGTGCCAGCAACGGAATCCCTCGGTACTTC
CDR3 protein: CASNGIPRYF

D gene: TRBD2
J gene: TRBJ2-7
clone size: .
V gene: TRBV6-5
CDR3 DNA: TGTGCCAGCCCGACCCGGACTAGCGGGAGAAGCGAGCAGTACTTC
CDR3 protein: CASPTRTSGRSEQYF

D gene: TRBD1
J gene: TRBJ1-2
clone size: .
V gene: TRBV19
CDR3 DNA: TGTGCCAGTAGTACCTCAGGGGGCGCCGACTATGGCTACACCTTC
CDR3 protein: CASSTSGGADYGYTF

D gene: .
J gene: TRBJ1-2
clone size: .
V gene: TRBV4-3
CDR3 DNA: TGCGCCAGCAGCCAAGGGGCGGTTGGAAGTGGGCGGCCAACCTTC
CDR3 protein: CASSQGAVGSGRPTF

D gene: .
J gene: TRBJ1-2
clone size: once
V gene: TRBV27
CDR3 DNA: TGTGCCAGCAGTTGGGCCCCGGGAGACTATGGCTACACCTTC
CDR3 protein: CASSWAPGDYGYTF

D gene: .
J gene: TRBJ2-7
clone size: few
V gene: TRBV19
CDR3 DNA: TGTGCCAGTAGTAGACGGAACTCCTACGAGCAGTACTTC
CDR3 protein: CASSRRNSYEQYF

D gene: .
J gene: TRBJ2-7
clone size: .
V gene: TRBV25-1
CDR3 DNA: TGTGCCAGCAGGGGAGGTGGTTCCTACGAGCAGTACTTC
CDR3 protein: CASRGGGSYEQYF

D gene: .
J gene: TRBJ1-5
clone size: .
V gene: TRBV7-9
CDR3 DNA: TGTGCCAGCAGCCTCGGGGCAGGGGTCTCGAATCAGCCCCAGCATTTT
CDR3 protein: CASSLGAGVSNQPQHF

D gene: TRBD1
J gene: TRBJ2-3
clone size: .
V gene: TRBV19
CDR3 DNA: TGTGCCACCGATTCCAGGGGGAGCACAGATACGCAGTATTTT
CDR3 protein: CATDSRGSTDTQYF

D gene: .
J gene: TRBJ2-7
clone size: .
V gene: TRBV5-4
CDR3 DNA: TGTGCCAGCAGCCTCCTCCCCACGATGAGCTCCTACGAGCAGTACTTC
CDR3 protein: CASSLLPTMSSYEQYF

D gene: TRBD1
J gene: TRBJ2-5
clone size: once
V gene: TRBV7-8
CDR3 DNA: TGTGCCAGCAGCAAGCCAGGGGGCGGTGAGACCCAGTACTTC
CDR3 protein: CASSKPGGGETQYF

D gene: .
J gene: TRBJ1-4
clone size: .
V gene: TRBV28
CDR3 DNA: TGTGCCAGCAGTTTATTATTTGAAAAACTGTTTTTT
CDR3 protein: CASSLLFEKLFF

D gene: .
J gene: TRBJ1-4
clone size: few
V gene: TRBV18
CDR3 DNA: TGTGCCAGCGCAGCGGGGGGCAATGAAAAACTGTTTTTT
CDR3 protein: CASAAGGNEKLFF

D gene: .
J gene: TRBJ2-3
clone size: .
V gene: TRBV7-2
CDR3 DNA: TGTGCCAGCAGCACCGCTCCTGGCGGGGGCAGGTATACGCAGTATTTT
CDR3 protein: CASSTAPGGGRYTQYF

D gene: .
J gene: TRBJ2-1
clone size: .
V gene: TRBV5-1
CDR3 DNA: TGCGCCAGCAGCTTGCAAGGGGGGACTACATACAATGAGCAGTTCTTC
CDR3 protein: CASSLQGGTTYNEQFF

D gene: TRBD1
J gene: TRBJ2-1
clone size: once
V gene: TRBV7-2
CDR3 DNA: TGTGCCAGCAGCAGCGGGACAGGGTCCTACAATGAGCAGTTCTTC
CDR3 protein: CASSSGTGSYNEQFF

D gene: .
J gene: TRBJ2-6
clone size: .
V gene: TRBV11-2
CDR3 DNA: TGTGCCAGCAGCTTAGGAGGGTCCGGGGCCAACGTCCTGACTTTC
CDR3 protein: CASSLGGSGANVLTF

D gene: .
J gene: TRBJ2-2
clone size: .
V gene: TRBV18
CDR3 DNA: TGTGCCAGCGGCCAAGCGGCGGGCACCGGGGAGCTGTTTTTT
CDR3 protein: CASGQAAGTGELFF

D gene: .
J gene: TRBJ2-2
clone size: .
V gene: TRBV6-1
CDR3 DNA: TGTGCCAGCAGTGAAGGAGGGGGTACGAACACCGGGGAGCTGTTTTTT
CDR3 protein: CASSEGGGTNTGELFF

D gene: .
J gene: TRBJ1-1
clone size: .
V gene: TRBV20-1
CDR3 DNA: TGCAGTGCCCCAAGGGTTACTGAAGCTTTCTTT
CDR3 protein: CSAPRVTEAFF

D gene: .
J gene: TRBJ1-5
clone size: .
V gene: TRBV6-5
CDR3 DNA: TGTGCCAGCAGTTACTCGGGCCTGAGCAATCAGCCCCAGCATTTT
CDR3 protein: CASSYSGLSNQPQHF

D gene: .
J gene: TRBJ2-7
clone size: .
V gene: TRBV25-1
CDR3 DNA: TGTGCCAGCAGTGAAATCACAGGGAGGGACGAGCAGTACTTC
CDR3 protein: CASSEITGRDEQYF

D gene: .
J gene: TRBJ2-3
clone size: .
V gene: TRBV5-1
CDR3 DNA: TGCGCCAGCAGCTTGTCTCCACTAGACGATACGCAGTATTTT
CDR3 protein: CASSLSPLDDTQYF

D gene: TRBD2
J gene: TRBJ2-5
clone size: .
V gene: TRBV30
CDR3 DNA: TGTGCCTGGAGTGCGGGACTAGCGGGTGTCATCCAAGAGACCCAGTACTTC
CDR3 protein: CAWSAGLAGVIQETQYF